This T cell receptor beta chain was documented in a study of T cell responses to AZD1222 COVID-19 vaccine. The protocol was immunoSEQ multiplex PCR, while the TCRdb copy is restricted to in-frame clones and leaves out a portion. The sample carries 150,000 to 200,000 clones, more than 80% recorded once. The TCR comes from an adult in good health. This specimen was peripheral blood, taken on day 0 of AZD1222 vaccination.

The CDR3 coding sequence is TGCAGCGTTCGGTCCACAGATACGCAGTATTTT. The encoded protein is CSVRSTDTQYF. The chain recombines TRBV29-1 with TRBJ2-3, with D hard to call. This CDR3 region has 11 residues. The ends were cut back, 5 bases at V and 2 bases at J, with 5 bases in the middle. Germline V CDR1 and CDR2: SQVTM, ANQGSEA.